This T cell receptor beta chain was sequenced during a study of identical twins. General observations from the study: Weaker excess twin sharing was seen among beta out-of-frame sequences. Some out-of-frame alpha sequences were shared by twins, and these showed excess low generation probability. The models systematically underestimated how much out-of-frame TCR alpha was shared in monozygotic twins. It was cross-sectional statistical analysis, not following the same donors, that the conclusions relied on.

The table lists this clonotype with a few counts. Antigen unknown. V was shortened by 1 base and J by 7 bases, with 11 bases between the two germline ends. CDR3 size: 14 residues. In germline, CDR1 is MNHNS, CDR2 SASEGT. Each CDR3 protein gets one entry after TCRdb re-called the 5' RACE reads with MiXCR. The sample yields hundreds of thousands of distinct CDR3 sequences, roughly 6.2% seen once. This TCR was sampled from a man between 18 and 29 years old in good health. Sequenced sample: naive T cells sorted from blood. V is TRBV6-1 and J is TRBJ1-5; D is undetermined. The CDR3 loop reads CASSEGGRLQPQHF. DNA for the CDR3: TGTGCCAGCAGTGAAGGTGGCAGGTTACAGCCCCAGCATTTT.